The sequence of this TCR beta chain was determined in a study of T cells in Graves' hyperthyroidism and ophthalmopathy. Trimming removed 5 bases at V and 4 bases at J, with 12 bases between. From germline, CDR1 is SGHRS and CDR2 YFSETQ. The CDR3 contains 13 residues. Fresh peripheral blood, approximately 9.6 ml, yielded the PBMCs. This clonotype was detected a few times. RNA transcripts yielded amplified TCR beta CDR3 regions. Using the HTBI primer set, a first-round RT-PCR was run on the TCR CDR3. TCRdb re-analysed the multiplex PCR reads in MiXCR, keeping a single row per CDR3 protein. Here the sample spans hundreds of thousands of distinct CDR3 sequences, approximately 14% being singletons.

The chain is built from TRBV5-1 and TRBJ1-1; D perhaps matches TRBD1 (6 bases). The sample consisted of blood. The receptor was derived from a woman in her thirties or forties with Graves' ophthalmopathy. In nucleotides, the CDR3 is TGCGCCAGCAGTACAGGGTCAGGCACTGAAGCTTTCTTT. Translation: CASSTGSGTEAFF.